The rows below give T cell receptor beta chains drawn from one sample of a study of human T cells and chemical hapten exposure. TCRdb redid the calling of the RACE reads with MiXCR, one entry per CDR3 protein. Of over 300,000 distinct CDR3 sequences detected, 4.5% to 6% appear once; the ten largest clones hold about 2.5%. The source material was whole blood, sampled in connection with sensitization to the hapten diphenylcyclopropenone (DPC). These TCRs come from a woman aged 45-60 years with alopecia areata. Some clones in this sample may be carry-over from other donors' samples. Each CDR3 is given with its conserved first and last residue. The order of the fields is D gene, J gene, V gene, clone size, CDR3 protein, CDR3 DNA. The D gene is left open where the match is weak. Clone size is shown for a subset of rows, as once, few, many or a class of expanded clone.

NA,TRBJ2-1,TRBV13,many,CASSPTSGSSYNEQFF,TGTGCCAGCAGCCCAACCTCAGGTAGCTCCTACAATGAGCAGTTCTTC
NA,TRBJ2-7,TRBV2,few,CASSESLGYEQYF,TGTGCCAGCAGTGAATCTCTCGGATACGAGCAGTACTTC
NA,TRBJ2-3,TRBV10-3,few,CAISEGSRDTQYF,TGTGCCATCAGTGAGGGCTCGCGAGATACGCAGTATTTT
NA,TRBJ1-1,TRBV6-1,many,CVPVGGNTEAFF,TGTGTCCCGGTTGGTGGGAACACTGAAGCTTTCTTT
NA,TRBJ1-3,TRBV25-1,few,CASSASSGPRIYF,TGTGCCAGCAGTGCCAGTTCGGGACCCCGGATATATTTT
TRBD2,TRBJ2-7,TRBV5-1,NA,CASSLSSGGPKDEQYF,TGCGCCAGCAGCTTGTCAAGCGGGGGACCTAAGGACGAGCAGTACTTC
NA,TRBJ1-1,TRBV5-6,NA,CASSSGPYTEAFF,TGTGCCAGCAGCTCGGGGCCTTACACTGAAGCTTTCTTT
TRBD1,TRBJ2-4,TRBV6-1,many,CATRQGFGIQYF,TGTGCCACTCGACAGGGATTCGGCATTCAGTACTTC
NA,TRBJ2-1,TRBV9,NA,CASSVEGGLSYNEQFF,TGTGCCAGCAGCGTAGAGGGGGGCCTCTCCTACAATGAGCAGTTCTTC
NA,TRBJ1-6,TRBV7-2,many,CASSSGQYNSPLHF,TGTGCCAGCAGCTCAGGACAGTATAATTCACCCCTCCACTTT
NA,TRBJ1-2,TRBV5-1,few,CASSSEAVGYTF,TGCGCCAGCAGCTCGGAGGCGGTAGGCTACACCTTC
NA,TRBJ1-1,TRBV20-1,many,CSARVLGEGTEAFF,TGCAGTGCTAGAGTCCTGGGGGAGGGCACTGAAGCTTTCTTT
NA,TRBJ1-4,TRBV5-1,many,CASSRGRGEKLFF,TGCGCCAGCAGCCGGGGACGGGGTGAAAAACTGTTTTTT
TRBD2,TRBJ2-5,TRBV6-5,many,CASSATSGRQETQYF,TGTGCCAGCAGTGCGACTAGCGGGAGACAAGAGACCCAGTACTTC
NA,TRBJ2-1,TRBV27,few,CASTRRGGSSYNEQFF,TGTGCCAGCACCCGAAGGGGGGGGAGCTCCTACAATGAGCAGTTCTTC
NA,TRBJ2-3,TRBV7-6,few,CASSLGFTTDTQYF,TGTGCCAGCAGCTTGGGATTTACCACAGATACGCAGTATTTT
NA,TRBJ1-2,TRBV6-2/TRBV6-3,few,CASSHDNNYGYTF,TGTGCCAGCAGTCACGACAATAACTATGGCTACACCTTC
NA,TRBJ2-3,TRBV7-8,many,CASSLGASRDTQYF,TGTGCCAGCAGCTTAGGGGCTAGCAGAGATACGCAGTATTTT
TRBD1,TRBJ2-1,TRBV12-3/TRBV12-4,many,CASSLGQGPHNEQFF,TGTGCCAGCAGTTTAGGACAGGGTCCCCACAATGAGCAGTTCTTC
TRBD1,TRBJ1-1,TRBV12-3/TRBV12-4,many,CASIRTGNTEAFF,TGTGCCAGCATTAGGACAGGGAACACTGAAGCTTTCTTT
NA,TRBJ1-2,TRBV3-1,NA,CASSQDSGGNPYGYTF,TGTGCCAGCAGCCAAGATTCGGGAGGGAACCCCTATGGCTACACCTTC
NA,TRBJ2-7,TRBV4-1,NA,CASSQESGASYEQYF,TGCGCCAGCAGCCAAGAGTCAGGGGCCTCCTACGAGCAGTACTTC
TRBD1,TRBJ2-3,TRBV6-5,many,CASSPRGQGATDTQYF,TGTGCCAGCAGCCCACGAGGACAGGGGGCAACAGATACGCAGTATTTT
NA,TRBJ1-6,TRBV24-1,few,CATSGSILADPNSPLHF,TGTGCCACCAGCGGCTCCATTCTCGCGGACCCCAATTCACCCCTCCACTTT
TRBD1,TRBJ2-3,TRBV12-3/TRBV12-4,many,CASRTGMGTDTQYF,TGTGCCAGCAGGACAGGGATGGGCACAGATACGCAGTATTTT
NA,TRBJ1-5,TRBV6-5,NA,CASSYSTGFDQPQHF,TGTGCCAGCAGTTACTCGACGGGATTTGATCAGCCCCAGCATTTT
TRBD1,TRBJ1-1,TRBV10-2,many,CASSVRTGYGTEAFF,TGCGCCAGCAGTGTAAGGACAGGGTATGGCACTGAAGCTTTCTTT
TRBD1,TRBJ2-2,TRBV20-1,many,CSAVPGQGHPTGELFF,TGCAGTGCAGTGCCGGGACAGGGGCACCCCACCGGGGAGCTGTTTTTT
NA,TRBJ1-1,TRBV29-1,many,CSVLYGEVAFF,TGCAGCGTACTGTATGGGGAAGTAGCTTTCTTT
NA,TRBJ2-5,TRBV5-4,many,CASGPTETQYF,TGTGCCAGCGGCCCAACTGAGACCCAGTACTTC
TRBD2,TRBJ2-7,TRBV3-1,NA,CASSRGSGYFEQYF,TGTGCCAGCAGCAGGGGTAGCGGGTATTTCGAGCAGTACTTC
NA,TRBJ2-7,TRBV3-1,NA,CASSPGFRGSYEQYF,TGTGCCAGCAGCCCGGGGTTCAGAGGGTCCTACGAGCAGTACTTC
TRBD2,TRBJ2-7,TRBV6-1,NA,CASSPERGVGYEQYF,TGTGCCAGCAGCCCCGAGCGGGGGGTAGGGTACGAGCAGTACTTC
NA,TRBJ2-3,TRBV7-9,few,CASSLERLTDTQYF,TGTGCCAGCAGCTTAGAGCGGCTCACAGATACGCAGTATTTT
TRBD1,TRBJ2-3,TRBV5-6,many,CASSWPGQGSTGDTQYF,TGTGCCAGCAGCTGGCCGGGACAGGGAAGTACCGGAGATACGCAGTATTTT
TRBD2,TRBJ2-7,TRBV20-1,few,CSASRLAGVWEQYF,TGCAGTGCTTCTAGACTAGCGGGAGTGTGGGAGCAGTACTTC
NA,TRBJ2-6,TRBV9,many,CASSVGRDSGANVLTF,TGTGCCAGCAGCGTCGGACGGGACTCTGGGGCCAACGTCCTGACTTTC
NA,TRBJ1-6,TRBV12-3/TRBV12-4,NA,CASSFEGRNSPLHF,TGTGCCAGCAGTTTCGAGGGTAGGAATTCACCCCTCCACTTT
TRBD1,TRBJ2-7,TRBV3-1,many,CASSQGRGGHYEQYF,TGTGCCAGCAGCCAAGGGAGAGGGGGCCACTACGAGCAGTACTTC
NA,TRBJ2-5,TRBV9,NA,CASSAGTSPLQETQYF,TGTGCCAGCAGCGCCGGGACAAGTCCCCTTCAAGAGACCCAGTACTTC
NA,TRBJ2-7,TRBV3-1,many,CASSPRTLAYEQYF,TGTGCCAGCAGCCCGCGGACACTTGCCTACGAGCAGTACTTC
NA,TRBJ1-1,TRBV5-5,NA,CASSLALIQNTEAFF,TGTGCCAGCAGCTTGGCATTGATACAGAACACTGAAGCTTTCTTT
NA,TRBJ1-1,TRBV7-9,NA,CASSLVVGSHTEAFF,TGTGCCAGCAGCTTAGTTGTCGGCTCACACACTGAAGCTTTCTTT
TRBD1,TRBJ1-2,TRBV10-3,NA,CAISDQTGAVGYTF,TGTGCCATCAGTGATCAGACAGGGGCGGTAGGCTACACCTTC
NA,TRBJ2-3,TRBV28,NA,CASSSYWGGFVRGTDTQYF,TGTGCCAGCAGTTCCTATTGGGGAGGATTTGTTAGGGGCACAGATACGCAGTATTTT
NA,TRBJ2-1,TRBV7-2,many,CASSLAWGAYNEQFF,TGTGCCAGCAGCTTAGCTTGGGGTGCCTACAATGAGCAGTTCTTC
TRBD1,TRBJ1-5,TRBV2,many,CASSVGQVGDQPQHF,TGTGCCAGCAGCGTGGGACAGGTAGGGGACCAGCCCCAGCATTTT
NA,TRBJ2-7,TRBV20-1,many,CSASSLAVPYEQYF,TGCAGTGCTAGTTCGTTGGCGGTCCCCTACGAGCAGTACTTC
TRBD2,TRBJ2-3,TRBV3-1,many,CASSHGTSVTAIADTQYF,TGTGCCAGCAGCCACGGGACTAGCGTGACGGCGATAGCAGATACGCAGTATTTT